Below are 21 T cell receptor beta chains sequenced from a single sample in a study of T cell responses to AZD1222 COVID-19 vaccine. Clones were sequenced by immunoSEQ multiplex PCR, and TCRdb holds only the in-frame ones, with some missing. Among roughly 120,000 clones listed, roughly 90% were seen once. The sequenced sample was peripheral blood, obtained on day 0 of AZD1222 vaccination. The receptors come from an adult in good health.

The chain couples TRBV27 to TRBJ2-2; 7 nucleotides agree with TRBD1. CDR1 and CDR2 (germline): MNHEY, SMNVEV (reference sequence). J was trimmed by 1 base and V by 5 bases; bases with no gene match: 7. There are 16 residues in the CDR3. CDR3 nucleotides: TGTGCCAGCAGTCTTTCCAGGACAGGGAACACCGGGGAGCTGTTTTTT. This encodes CASSLSRTGNTGELFF.

J is TRBJ2-2 and V is TRBV6-5, with D unresolved. The germline CDR1 and CDR2 sequences are MNHEY and SVGAGI. This CDR3 is built from 14 residues. V was cut by 5 bases and J by 4 bases, with 11 bases left in between. Here the CDR3 reads CASSQITVTGELFF. For the CDR3, the DNA is TGTGCCAGCAGTCAAATTACGGTCACCGGGGAGCTGTTTTTT.

This sequence joins TRBV18 and TRBJ2-2; D is uncertain. The germline V and J ends were trimmed by 5 bases and 0 bases, with 1 base remaining between them. The CDR3 has 12 residues. Germline CDR1 reads KGHSH; CDR2 reads LQKENI. The CDR3: CASSTNTGELFF. The CDR3 coding sequence is TGTGCCAGCTCAACGAACACCGGGGAGCTGTTTTTT.

The chain links TRBV7-2 to TRBJ1-1; 8 nucleotides agree with TRBD1. This CDR3 is built from 16 residues. Trimming at V came to 3 bases and at J to 0 bases, leaving 6 bases not matched to a gene. Germline V gene data show CDR1 as SGHTA and CDR2 as FQGNSA. The CDR3, as DNA: TGTGCCAGCAGCTTGGGCAGGGGGCCTATGAACACTGAAGCTTTCTTT. Amino acids: CASSLGRGPMNTEAFF. The whole variable domain, filled in from reference TRBV7-2 and TRBJ1-1, reads GAGVSQSPSNKVTEKGKDVELRCDPISGHTALYWYRQSLGQGLEFLIYFQGNSAPDKSGLPSDRFSAERTGGSVSTLTIQRTQQEDSAVYLCASSLGRGPMNTEAFFGQGTRLTVV.

The V and J genes are TRBV28 and TRBJ2-1; 13 bases line up with TRBD2. CDR1 and CDR2 from the germline V gene are MDHEN and SYDVKM. CDR3 length equals 14 residues. V lost 6 bases, J lost 7 bases, and 3 bases stayed unmatched. The CDR3 nucleotides read TGTGCCAGCAGGACTAGCGGGGGGTCAAATGAGCAGTTCTTC. Its translation: CASRTSGGSNEQFF.

This chain joins TRBV11-3 and TRBJ2-7, with 8 positions matching TRBD2. The trim removed 5 bases at V and 4 bases at J, leaving 7 bases unmatched. The CDR3 consists of 14 residues. Germline V CDR1 and CDR2: SGHNT, YENEEA. DNA for the CDR3: TGTGCCAGCAGCCCCGGGGGGGGCGGGTACGAGCAGTACTTC. Its protein is CASSPGGGGYEQYF.

The V call is TRBV5-1, the J call TRBJ2-3; D is perhaps TRBD1 (5 bases). Germline V gives CDR1 SGHRS, CDR2 YFSETQ. V gave up 2 bases and J gave up 3 bases, with 13 bases separating them. This CDR3 has 15 residues. The CDR3: CASSFGAIRTDTQYF. The DNA for the CDR3 is TGCGCCAGCAGCTTTGGGGCAATTAGGACAGATACGCAGTATTTT.

This CDR3 reads CASSLAASGLHAFF. CDR3 DNA sequence: TGTGCCAGCAGCTTAGCCGCATCCGGGCTACATGCTTTCTTT. The chain is built from TRBV7-9 and TRBJ1-1; no reliable D call. Per germline, CDR1 SEHNR and CDR2 FQNEAQ (reference sequence). This CDR3 region has 14 residues. V shed 0 bases and J shed 11 bases, with 16 bases lying between them.

This rearrangement joins TRBV20-1 to TRBJ1-2; D not certain. Germline V lookup: CDR1 DFQATT, CDR2 SNEGSKA (reference sequence). Trimming pared 3 bases from V and 5 bases from J, leaving 13 bases between. This CDR3 comprises 13 residues. The CDR3 DNA is TGCAGTGCTAGTCGCCTTCCCGAATATGGCTACACCTTC. This gives the protein CSASRLPEYGYTF.

This chain joins TRBV6-6 and TRBJ2-3; 13 nucleotides agree with TRBD2. The CDR3 is made up of 16 amino acids. Germline loops: CDR1 MNHNY, CDR2 SVGAGI (reference sequence). V dropped 5 bases and J dropped 4; count of bases not matched to a gene: 6. CDR3 residues: CASSRTSGGAPDTQYF. The CDR3 nucleotides read TGTGCCAGCAGTAGAACTAGCGGGGGGGCTCCAGATACGCAGTATTTT.

CDR3 bases: TGTGCCAGCTCACCCGACAGATACAATGAGCAGTTCTTC. It specifies CASSPDRYNEQFF. J is TRBJ2-1 and V is TRBV18, with a possible D match to TRBD1 (5 bases). CDR1 is KGHSH and CDR2 is LQKENI in the germline V gene. The CDR3 spans 13 residues. V lost 3 bases and J 4 bases, leaving 7 bases between the germline ends.

This clone was picked up a small number of times. This chain links TRBV28 with TRBJ2-1, with D possibly being TRBD1 (5 bases). The CDR3 is 15 amino acids. Trimming took 8 bases from V and 9 from J, leaving 23 bases between them. Germline CDR1 reads MDHEN; CDR2 reads SYDVKM. The CDR3 DNA is TGTGCCAGCGAGTGGTACTCAGGGATCTCCGTTGAGCAGTTCTTC. Encoded protein: CASEWYSGISVEQFF. The variable domain in full, with the rest retrieved from reference TRBV28 and TRBJ2-1, is DVKVTQSSRYLVKRTGEKVFLECVQDMDHENMFWYRQDPGLGLRLIYFSYDVKMKEKGDIPEGYSVSREKKERFSLILESASTNQTSMYLCASEWYSGISVEQFFGPGTRLTVL.

This rearrangement joins TRBV27 to TRBJ1-5; no clear D gene. CDR3 length: 15 amino acids. V lost 3 bases to trimming and J lost 0 bases, with 9 bases between them. Germline values: CDR1 MNHEY, CDR2 SMNVEV (reference sequence). The CDR3 reads CASSFSRNSNQPQHF. In DNA form, the CDR3 reads TGTGCCAGCAGTTTTTCTCGCAATAGCAATCAGCCCCAGCATTTT.

The chain has TRBV29-1 and TRBJ1-5; 8 bases align to TRBD1. This CDR3 spans 14 amino acids. Per the germline V gene, CDR1 is SQVTM and CDR2 is ANQGSEA. V trimming: 5 bases; J trimming: 3 bases; junction bases outside the gene matches: 6. The CDR3 region is CSVRTGPDNQPQHF. CDR3 sequence (DNA): TGCAGCGTTAGGACAGGGCCTGACAATCAGCCCCAGCATTTT.

This chain joins TRBV7-3 and TRBJ2-3; D gene uncertain. V was trimmed by 2 bases and J by 0 bases, leaving 6 bases between them. This CDR3 region has 14 residues. CDR1 is SGHTA and CDR2 is FQGTGA in the germline V gene. CDR3 sequence: CASSLLPSTDTQYF. The CDR3 DNA sequence: TGTGCCAGCAGCTTACTTCCCAGCACAGATACGCAGTATTTT. The full variable domain, completed using reference TRBV7-3 and TRBJ2-3, is GAGVSQTPSNKVTEKGKYVELRCDPISGHTALYWYRQSLGQGPEFLIYFQGTGAADDSGLPNDRFFAVRPEGSVSTLKIQRTERGDSAVYLCASSLLPSTDTQYFGPGTRLTVL.

The chain couples TRBV10-3 to TRBJ1-1, with 11 bases lining up with TRBD1. The V gene's germline CDR1 is ENHRY and CDR2 SYGVKD. The CDR3 length is 15 residues. J gave up 6 bases and V 6 bases, and 9 bases lay outside the gene matches. In nucleotides, the CDR3 is TGTGCCATCAGCCCCGGGACAGGGGGAAGCCCTGAAGCTTTCTTT. Translation: CAISPGTGGSPEAFF.

The J gene is TRBJ2-1, the V gene TRBV27; 10 bases agree with TRBD2. V shed 6 bases, J shed 13 bases, and the junction held 12 bases outside the gene matches. The CDR3 is made up of 14 amino acids. Per the germline V gene, CDR1 is MNHEY and CDR2 is SMNVEV (reference sequence). The CDR3 DNA sequence: TGTGCCAGCAGACCCCACGGGGAGCGGGGGGGCCAGTTCTTC. It codes for CASRPHGERGGQFF.

V usage is TRBV30 and J usage is TRBJ2-6; D is unclear. Trimming took 0 bases from V and 0 from J, leaving 18 bases between them. The CDR3 sequence is 19 residues long. Germline lookup yields CDR1 GTSNPN and CDR2 SVGIG (reference sequence). CDR3 region: CAWSVRSSGIRSGANVLTF. The CDR3 bases are TGTGCCTGGAGTGTACGGTCGTCTGGGATTCGCTCTGGGGCCAACGTCCTGACTTTC.

The V call is TRBV5-6, the J call TRBJ1-6, with D perhaps TRBD1 (6 bases). The CDR3 consists of 15 residues. The germline V gene encodes CDR1 SGHDT and CDR2 YYEEEE. V was shortened by 1 base and J by 7 bases, with 12 bases between the two germline ends. The CDR3 protein is CASSLMGGHNSPLHF. CDR3 coding DNA: TGTGCCAGCAGCTTGATGGGGGGGCACAATTCACCCCTCCACTTT.

This chain connects TRBV3-1 (or the pseudogene TRBV3-2) to TRBJ1-1, with 9 nucleotides matching TRBD1. Germline V gene sequence: CDR1 LGHDT, CDR2 YNNKEL (reference sequence). V lost 1 base, J lost 6 bases, and 9 bases stayed unmatched. This CDR3 spans 16 amino acids. Here the CDR3 reads CASSQGAGTGSSEAFF. In DNA, the CDR3 is TGTGCCAGCAGCCAAGGGGCTGGGACAGGGAGTTCTGAAGCTTTCTTT.

The chain carries TRBV7-3 and TRBJ2-1; D possibly matches TRBD1 or TRBD2 (5 bases each). The germline gives CDR1 SGHTA, CDR2 FQGTGA. This CDR3 comprises 14 residues. Trimming cost V 2 bases and J 7 bases, with 12 bases left between them. The CDR3 DNA reads as TGTGCCAGCAGCTTAGGGGGAGATGCAAATGAGCAGTTCTTC. It codes for CASSLGGDANEQFF. The entire variable domain, with the rest obtained from reference TRBV7-3 and TRBJ2-1, is as follows: GAGVSQTPSNKVTEKGKYVELRCDPISGHTALYWYRQSLGQGPEFLIYFQGTGAADDSGLPNDRFFAVRPEGSVSTLKIQRTERGDSAVYLCASSLGGDANEQFFGPGTRLTVL.